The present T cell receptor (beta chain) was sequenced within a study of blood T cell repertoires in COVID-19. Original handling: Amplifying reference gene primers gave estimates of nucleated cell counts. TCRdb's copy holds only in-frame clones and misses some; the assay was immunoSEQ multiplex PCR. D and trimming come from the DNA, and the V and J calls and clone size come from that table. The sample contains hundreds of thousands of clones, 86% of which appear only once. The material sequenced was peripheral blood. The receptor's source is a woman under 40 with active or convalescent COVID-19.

The CDR3 is CAREEGGRRNTEAFF. Here the CDR3 DNA reads TGTGCCAGGGAAGAGGGGGGGCGCCGGAACACTGAAGCTTTCTTT. The chain employs TRBV19 and TRBJ1-1, with a weak D call TRBD1 (6 bases). CDR3 length: 15 amino acids. Trimming left V 9 bases short and J 1 base short, with 18 bases between. From germline, CDR1 is LNHDA and CDR2 SQIVND (reference sequence).